The T cell receptor (beta chain) under discussion was sequenced for a study of response to subunit inactivated influenza vaccine. Study findings and constraints: The authors put forward the suggestion that each seasonal influenza vaccination may bring in only a limited number of new T cells.

TCRdb processed the RT-PCR reads anew with MiXCR; each CDR3 protein has one entry. There are about 650,000 distinct CDR3 sequences in the sample; 13% to 15% occur only once, and approximately 7.6% lies in the top ten. Per germline, CDR1 GTSNPN and CDR2 SVGIG (reference sequence). The CDR3 runs 11 residues. V was cut by 2 bases and J by 7 bases, with 6 bases left in between. For this clonotype: The antigen is undetermined.

The material was PBMCs from blood, obtained about 14 days before vaccination. This chain uses TRBV30 with TRBJ2-1, with D unresolved. The origin of this receptor is a man in his fifties who received an inactivated influenza vaccine. The CDR3 coding sequence is TGTGCCTGGAGTAACTCTAATGAGCAGTTCTTC. As protein: CAWSNSNEQFF.